The entry below gives a single T cell receptor beta chain sequence along with its context. Other DNA sequences in the sample encode the same CDR3. These data come from a study of blood T cell repertoires in COVID-19. Study overall: Whether acute or convalescent, the COVID-19 samples came from the United States, Italy and Spain. Sources were T cells, B-cell-depleted T cells, or PBMCs; the material itself was cDNA or gDNA.

Study processing details: Amplified reference gene primers provided the basis for estimating nucleated cell counts. TCRdb's copy holds only in-frame clones and misses some; the assay was immunoSEQ multiplex PCR. V and J calls and clone size follow that table, whereas D and trimming were derived from the DNA. The repertoire has approximately 150,000 clones, about 92% of them found once; the top ten carry 1.5% to 2%. The sample comprised peripheral blood. The TCR comes from a human donor in a cohort sampled during active COVID-19.

For the CDR3, the DNA is TGTGCCAGCAGCCAAGCGGGACTAGCGGGGGGGCCCGATGAGCAGTTCTTC. This gives the protein CASSQAGLAGGPDEQFF. The chain combines TRBV4-2 with TRBJ2-1, with 16 bases identical to TRBD2. The V segment lost 1 base and the J segment 8 bases; nucleotides outside the gene matches: 5. Germline loops: CDR1 LGHNA, CDR2 YNFKEQ. This CDR3 contains 17 residues.